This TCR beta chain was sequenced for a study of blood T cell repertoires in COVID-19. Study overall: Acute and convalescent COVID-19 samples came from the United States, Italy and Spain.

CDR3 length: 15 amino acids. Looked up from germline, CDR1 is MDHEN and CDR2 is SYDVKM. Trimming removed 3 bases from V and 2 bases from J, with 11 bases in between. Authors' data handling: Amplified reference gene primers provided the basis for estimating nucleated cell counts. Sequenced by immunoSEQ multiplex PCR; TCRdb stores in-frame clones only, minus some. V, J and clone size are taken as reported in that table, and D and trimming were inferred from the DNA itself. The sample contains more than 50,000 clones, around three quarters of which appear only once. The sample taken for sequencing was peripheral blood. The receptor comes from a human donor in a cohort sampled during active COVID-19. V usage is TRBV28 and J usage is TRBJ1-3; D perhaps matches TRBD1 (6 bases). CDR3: CASSFRTVTGNTIYF. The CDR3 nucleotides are TGTGCCAGCAGTTTTAGGACAGTCACTGGAAACACCATATATTTT.